Listed below are T cell receptor beta chains from one sample, sequenced in a study of T cell responses to AZD1222 COVID-19 vaccine. Only in-frame clones appear in the TCRdb table, and some are missing; sequencing was by immunoSEQ multiplex PCR. The data hold 120,000 to 150,000 clones, with approximately 88% observed a single time. The source was peripheral blood, collected on day 0 of AZD1222 vaccination. The receptors shown here come from an adult in good health. Each CDR3 is given with its conserved first and last residue. The order of the fields is J gene, V gene, CDR3 protein.

>TRBJ1-6|TRBV10-3
CATVESSYNSPLHF
>TRBJ2-7|TRBV2
CASRPRGTSYEQYF
>TRBJ1-1|TRBV5-1
CASRTGVIGSTEAFF
>TRBJ2-2|TRBV7-2
CASSPRVVLGTGELFF
>TRBJ2-2|TRBV18
CASSPGHQNTGELFF
>TRBJ1-3|TRBV29-1
CSGAGRGNSGNTIYF
>TRBJ1-5|TRBV19
CAVSSYSNQPQHF
>TRBJ1-6|TRBV28
CASSLLGGGTLNSPLHF
>TRBJ2-1|TRBV28
CASTSVSSSYNEQFF
>TRBJ1-5|TRBV6-1
CASSEAGRDQPQHF
>TRBJ2-5|TRBV7-2
CASSLGLAGGQETQYF
>TRBJ2-1|TRBV2
CASSGQGNEQFF
>TRBJ1-1|TRBV7-3
CASSQQGAEAFF
>TRBJ2-7|TRBV18
CASSQLDYEQYF
>TRBJ1-5|TRBV7-2
CASSEGPYSNQPQHF
>TRBJ1-3|TRBV7-2
CASSLWGGESGNTIYF
>TRBJ2-7|TRBV7-8
CASSRVGVSYEQYF